The present TCR beta chain was sequenced within a study of CD8 T cells in Susac syndrome. Random hexamers primed reverse transcription of 0.5 to 1 ug RNA. TCRdb reprocessed the immunoSEQ multiplex PCR reads via MiXCR and lists one record per CDR3 protein. Counted here are some 130,000 distinct CDR3 sequences, around 90% occurring once; the ten biggest clones make up roughly 0.25%. The sequence came from a human donor with multiple sclerosis. Sequencing input: CD8+ T cells from PBMCs.

The CDR3, as DNA: TGTGCCAGCAGCTTAGCGGATGGGTCTCAGCCCCAGCATTTT. Its protein product is CASSLADGSQPQHF. This chain uses TRBV7-8 with TRBJ1-5; D gene unclear. The CDR3 loop spans 14 amino acids. Trimming shortened V by 0 bases and J by 6 bases, and 9 bases separated the two germline ends. CDR1 is SGHVS, CDR2 FQNEAQ, per germline.